The 19 T cell receptor beta chains presented below share a single source sample, sequenced in a study of regulatory T cells in long-lasting Graves disease. For TCR beta, libraries came from iRepertoire HTBI primers and Arm-PCR of CDR3 regions. In TCRdb, the multiplex PCR reads were re-called with MiXCR into one record per CDR3 protein. The sample carries 400,000 or so distinct CDR3 sequences, around a quarter recorded once. Described time point: persistent/refractory GD, antithyroid drugs over 5 years with positive TRAb. Preparation of the TCR library used RNA extracted from PBMCs. Specimen: peripheral blood mononuclear cells (PBMCs), collected when the disease was refractory, from a patient treated with antithyroid drugs. These receptors were obtained from a female donor with Graves disease.

This clonotype was seen repeatedly, ten times or more. The CDR3 DNA follows: TGTGCCAGCAGCCAAGTTTCGGTAAGAGGTAATGAAAAACTGTTTTTT. Protein product: CASSQVSVRGNEKLFF. The gene calls are TRBV3-1 and TRBJ1-4; D not certain. Germline V gives CDR1 LGHDT, CDR2 YNNKEL (reference sequence). The CDR3 extends over 16 amino acids. Between the trimmed V and J ends, which lost 1 base and 4 bases, there was a span of 13 bases.

The table lists this clonotype with many counts. The chain joins TRBV15 to TRBJ1-2; no reliable D call. With 0 bases removed from V and 1 base from J, the gap between germline ends came to 12 bases. Per germline, CDR1 LNHNV and CDR2 YYDKDF (reference sequence). The CDR3 runs to 16 residues. In DNA, the CDR3 is TGTGCCACCAGCAGAGATGAATCGAGGAGTAACTATGGCTACACCTTC. Protein: CATSRDESRSNYGYTF.

In this sample, this clonotype turned up a few times. The chain uses TRBV29-1 and TRBJ1-4, with D perhaps matching TRBD1 (6 bases). The CDR3 totals 16 residues. V was pared by 7 bases and J by 6 bases, with 24 bases between. Germline V gene lookup returns CDR1 SQVTM and CDR2 ANQGSEA. CDR3 region: CSARGGPDSEYEKLFF. CDR3 bases: TGCAGCGCCCGGGGGGGGCCGGACAGCGAATATGAAAAACTGTTTTTT.

The J gene is TRBJ2-2, the V gene TRBV6-2 or TRBV6-3; D is unresolved. Germline CDR1 is MNHEY and CDR2 is SVGEGT. The CDR3 has 15 amino acids. Between the trimmed V and J ends, which lost 0 bases and 6 bases, there was a span of 11 bases. CDR3 residues: CASSYSSVRSGELFF. In nucleotides, the CDR3 is TGTGCCAGCAGTTACTCGAGTGTGCGTTCCGGGGAGCTGTTTTTT.

V and J are TRBV19 and TRBJ1-5; no reliable D call. Germline lookup yields CDR1 LNHDA and CDR2 SQIVND (reference sequence). V lost 4 bases and J 3 bases, leaving 7 bases between the germline ends. This CDR3 is built from 13 residues. In nucleotides, the CDR3 is TGTGCCAGTAGTAGACGGACCAATCAGCCCCAGCATTTT. Amino acids: CASSRRTNQPQHF. Combining the CDR3 with reference TRBV19 and TRBJ1-5 gives the whole variable domain DGGITQSPKYLFRKEGQNVTLSCEQNLNHDAMYWYRQDPGQGLRLIYYSQIVNDFQKGDIAEGYSVSREKKESFPLTVTSAQKNPTAFYLCASSRRTNQPQHFGDGTRLSIL.

This clonotype was counted between two and nine times. The rearrangement links TRBV19 to TRBJ1-3; 7 bases are a match to TRBD1. The CDR3 extends over 14 amino acids. Germline loops: CDR1 LNHDA, CDR2 SQIVND (reference sequence). The trim removed 7 bases at V and 4 bases at J, leaving 7 bases unmatched. The CDR3 nucleotides read TGTGCCAGTAAGAGCGCAGGGGGAGGAAACACCATATATTTT. It translates to CASKSAGGGNTIYF.

Only a few counts were recorded for this clonotype. The chain uses TRBV7-9 and TRBJ1-2; TRBD1 matches at 9 bases. J was trimmed by 8 bases and V by 4 bases; bases with no gene match: 8. In germline, CDR1 is SEHNR, CDR2 FQNEAQ (reference sequence). This CDR3 is built from 14 residues. DNA for the CDR3: TGTGCCAGCAGCTCACAGGGGGCGATCGAAGGCTACACCTTC. Protein sequence: CASSSQGAIEGYTF.

The genes are TRBV24-1 and TRBJ1-5; 7 nucleotides match TRBD1. Germline V lookup: CDR1 KGHDR, CDR2 SFDVKD. Losses at the gene ends were 4 bases for V and 6 bases for J; bases not matched to a gene: 11. The CDR3 runs to 16 residues. This CDR3 is CATSDSTWTGSQPQHF. Here the CDR3 DNA reads TGTGCCACCAGTGACTCAACCTGGACAGGTAGTCAGCCCCAGCATTTT.

Regarding this clonotype: A single base separates this from a much larger clone, so it may be a read error. The V call is TRBV7-2, the J call TRBJ1-5, with D possibly being TRBD1 (6 bases). CDR3 length: 15 amino acids. The V and J ends lost 2 bases and 5 bases respectively, with 13 bases between them. In germline, CDR1 is SGHTA, CDR2 FQGNSA. CDR3 region: CASSLRGTGDQPQHF. In nucleotides, the CDR3 is TGTGCCAGCAGCTTAAGGGGGACGGGCGATCAGCCCCAGCATTTT.

Many counts were recorded for this clonotype. The genes are TRBV5-1 and TRBJ2-7, with D perhaps TRBD1 (6 bases). With 4 bases removed from V and 4 bases from J, the gap between germline ends came to 12 bases. CDR1 is SGHRS, CDR2 YFSETQ, per germline. CDR3 length: 13 residues. CDR3 nucleotide sequence: TGCGCCAGCAGCCCAAATCAGGGGTACGAGCAGTACTTC. The encoded protein is CASSPNQGYEQYF.

In this sample, this clonotype turned up a few times. V usage is TRBV5-1 and J usage is TRBJ2-7; perhaps TRBD1 as D (6 bases). Germline V gene lookup returns CDR1 SGHRS and CDR2 YFSETQ. V was clipped by 0 bases and J by 5 bases, with 24 bases between them. The CDR3 length is 18 residues. The CDR3 DNA sequence: TGCGCCAGCAGCTTGGCTATTTTTCGGGACACCGGCGGGCACGAGCAGTACTTC. Protein sequence: CASSLAIFRDTGGHEQYF.

The genes are TRBV20-1 and TRBJ1-5; no reliable D call. This CDR3 is built from 17 residues. Germline V lookup: CDR1 DFQATT, CDR2 SNEGSKA (reference sequence). Trimming removed 0 bases at V and 4 bases at J, with 19 bases between. For the CDR3, the DNA is TGCAGTGCTAGAGATAGTCGCAGAAACCTAGGAAATCAGCCCCAGCATTTT. Protein sequence: CSARDSRRNLGNQPQHF.

This clonotype was counted many times. The chain employs TRBV6-1 and TRBJ1-2, with unresolved D. The CDR3 length is 13 residues. The V end was cut by 3 bases, the J end by 4 bases, with 9 bases between. Germline V gives CDR1 MNHNS, CDR2 SASEGT. The CDR3 DNA sequence: TGTGCCAGCAGTGACACTTCCTCCTATGGCTACACCTTC. Amino acids: CASSDTSSYGYTF.

The rearrangement uses TRBV14 and TRBJ2-7, with D unresolved. Germline CDR1 is SGHDN and CDR2 is FVKESK. The CDR3 spans 12 residues. The germline V and J ends were trimmed by 1 base and 5 bases, with 6 bases remaining between them. CDR3 loop: CASSQVFHEQYF. The CDR3, as DNA: TGTGCCAGCAGCCAAGTATTTCACGAGCAGTACTTC.

About this clonotype itself: Just one base apart from a much larger clone, this may be a read error. CDR3 in amino acids: CTSSDIGIQETQYF. Here the CDR3 DNA reads TGTACCAGCAGTGACATAGGAATCCAAGAGACCCAGTACTTC. The chain recombines TRBV2 with TRBJ2-1, with unresolved D. The end of the DNA is better explained by TRBJ2-5, so the J call may be wrong. Per the germline V gene, CDR1 is SNHLY and CDR2 is FYNNEI. The CDR3 contains 14 residues.

The V and J genes are TRBV28 and TRBJ1-4; TRBD1 agrees at 8 bases. V lost 6 bases to trimming and J lost 2 bases; unmatched junction nucleotides: 2. Germline V CDR1 and CDR2: MDHEN, SYDVKM. The CDR3 runs 14 residues. CDR3 coding DNA: TGTGCCAGCAGAAACAGGGGGACTAATGAAAAACTGTTTTTT. The encoded protein is CASRNRGTNEKLFF.

This clonotype was counted many times. The V call is TRBV28, the J call TRBJ2-7; 8 bases are a match to TRBD2. CDR1 and CDR2 from the germline V gene are MDHEN and SYDVKM. The CDR3 runs 17 residues. With 6 bases clipped from V and 1 base from J, the junction kept 14 bases outside the gene matches. The CDR3 spells CASSISSSGLESYEQYF. In DNA, the CDR3 is TGTGCCAGCAGCATCTCCTCCTCGGGACTAGAGTCCTACGAGCAGTACTTC.

This clonotype was counted only a few times. CDR3 in amino acids: CSVGQGTRETQYF. In DNA form, the CDR3 reads TGCAGCGTAGGACAGGGAACACGAGAGACCCAGTACTTC. This chain uses TRBV29-1 with TRBJ2-5, with 8 bases fitting TRBD1. The germline CDR1 and CDR2 sequences are SQVTM and ANQGSEA. Losses at the gene ends were 6 bases for V and 4 bases for J; bases not matched to a gene: 7. The CDR3 contains 13 residues.

This clonotype was counted ten times or more. The V and J genes are TRBV6-2 or TRBV6-3 and TRBJ1-1; no firm D call. The V gene lost 8 bases and the J gene lost 1 base, with 8 bases spanning the gap. This CDR3 region has 12 residues. From germline, CDR1 is MNHEY and CDR2 SVGEGT. This CDR3 is CASQRGNTEAFF. CDR3 in DNA: TGTGCCAGCCAGCGGGGGAACACTGAAGCTTTCTTT.